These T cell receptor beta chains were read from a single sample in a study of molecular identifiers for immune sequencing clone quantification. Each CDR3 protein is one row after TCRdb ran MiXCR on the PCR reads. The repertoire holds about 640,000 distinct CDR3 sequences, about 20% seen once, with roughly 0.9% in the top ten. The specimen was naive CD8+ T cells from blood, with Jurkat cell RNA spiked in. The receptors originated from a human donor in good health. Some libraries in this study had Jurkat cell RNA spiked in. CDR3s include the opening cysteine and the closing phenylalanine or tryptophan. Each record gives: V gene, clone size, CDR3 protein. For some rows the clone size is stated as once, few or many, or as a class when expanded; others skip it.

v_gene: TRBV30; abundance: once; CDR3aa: CACPGNSGVLYGYTF
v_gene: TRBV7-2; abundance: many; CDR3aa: CASRPLGYNEQFF
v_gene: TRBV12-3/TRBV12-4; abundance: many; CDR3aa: CASSLDTANYGYTF
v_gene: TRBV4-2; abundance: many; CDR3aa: CASSQFREDEQYF
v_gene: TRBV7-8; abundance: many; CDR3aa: CASSSARRGAGTDTQYF
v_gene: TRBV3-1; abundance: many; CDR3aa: CASSPHTGRGELFF
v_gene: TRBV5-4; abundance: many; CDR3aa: CASRVEAGELFF
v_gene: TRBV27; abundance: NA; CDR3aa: CASSFLGVAGSTDTQYF
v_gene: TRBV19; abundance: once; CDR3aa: CASSIWTGTYDEQFF
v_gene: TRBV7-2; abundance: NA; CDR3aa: CASSSFPGQAYEQYF
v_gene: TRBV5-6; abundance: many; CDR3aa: CASSLSEARPSFF
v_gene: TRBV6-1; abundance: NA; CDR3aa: CASSEFGTGGQPQHF
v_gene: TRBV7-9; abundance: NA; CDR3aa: CASSPRGGPNSYEQYF
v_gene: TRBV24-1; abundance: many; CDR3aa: CATSDLDVGDPTSSTQYF
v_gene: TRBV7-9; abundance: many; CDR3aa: CASSPEQLPSGNTIYF
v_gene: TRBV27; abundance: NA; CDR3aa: CASMYLRAGELFF
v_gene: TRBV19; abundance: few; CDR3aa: CASSIVGVETQYF
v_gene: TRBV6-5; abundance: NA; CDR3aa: CASSYSIDRGGLAYNVQFF
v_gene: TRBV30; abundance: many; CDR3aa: CAWSVTGDTEAFF
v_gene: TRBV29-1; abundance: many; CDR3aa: CSVVSDNYGYTF
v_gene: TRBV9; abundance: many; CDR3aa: CASSRSPGLAFDEQYF
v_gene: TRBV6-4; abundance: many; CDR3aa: CASSDFALQVANQPQHF
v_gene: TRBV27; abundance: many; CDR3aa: CASSPVWARETQYF
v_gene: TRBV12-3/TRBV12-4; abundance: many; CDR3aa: CASSPRLAGVQETQYF
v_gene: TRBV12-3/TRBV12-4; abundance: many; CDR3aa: CASPKSPAGAQETQYF
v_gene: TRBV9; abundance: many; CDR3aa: CASSEQGFDTQYF
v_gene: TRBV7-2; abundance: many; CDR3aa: CASSLVRDTQYF
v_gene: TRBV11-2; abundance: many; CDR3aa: CASSLEYSFLPEAFF